The 27 T cell receptor beta chains listed next were all sequenced from one sample in a study of blood T cells in healthy people across ages (dated by TCRdb to 2013 to 2016). Library generation was performed with 5' RACE. The run used an Illumina HiSeq 2500. The second PCR ran for roughly 6 to 11 cycles and used a J-beta primer mix along with a sample-barcoded 5' primer. TCRdb redid the processing of the public reads, applying fastp at Q25 and MiXCR, and retained in-frame beta chains. For every CDR3 protein sequence, its rows merge into one entry that carries the most common genes and DNA. This sample holds about a million distinct CDR3 sequences; just over 50% were observed only once. About a fifth of the sample is in the top ten clones. The sample comprised blood. These receptor sequences come from a woman in her fifties or sixties in good health.

The genes are TRBV28 and TRBJ2-1, with D possibly matching TRBD1 (5 bases). In germline, CDR1 is MDHEN, CDR2 SYDVKM. This CDR3 region has 11 residues. Deletions cut 2 bases from V and 12 bases from J, with 8 bases between. The CDR3 DNA reads as TGTGCCAGCAGTTTAAGGGGCTGGCAGTTCTTC. It specifies CASSLRGWQFF.

The rearrangement joins TRBV29-1 to TRBJ2-1; possible D gene TRBD2, 6 bases. Trimming took off 4 bases at V and 9 bases at J, with 16 bases between the two ends. The CDR3 length is 13 residues. Per the germline V gene, CDR1 is SQVTM and CDR2 is ANQGSEA. CDR3 nucleotides: TGCAGCGTTGGGCGACTAGTGGGAGTTGAGCAGTTCTTC. It codes for CSVGRLVGVEQFF.

This chain links TRBV6-6 with TRBJ2-5; 7 nucleotides match TRBD1. The last part of the DNA fits TRBJ2-7 better; the J call may be wrong. The germline V gene encodes CDR1 MNHNY and CDR2 SVGAGI (reference sequence). The CDR3 is 15 residues long. The CDR3 sequence: CASSYSSGTESEQYF. Written as DNA, the CDR3 is TGTGCCAGCAGTTACTCGTCCGGGACAGAAAGCGAGCAGTACTTC.

This clonotype was counted between two and nine times. V and J are TRBV20-1 and TRBJ2-4; 12 bases map to TRBD2. The end of the DNA is better explained by TRBJ2-7, so the J call may be wrong. CDR1 and CDR2 from the germline V gene are DFQATT and SNEGSKA (reference sequence). The CDR3 extends over 16 amino acids. CDR3 sequence reads: CSASGLAGRHAYEQYF. In DNA form, the CDR3 reads TGCAGTGCTTCGGGACTAGCGGGCAGGCATGCCTACGAGCAGTACTTC.

This clonotype was detected a few times. This chain connects TRBV29-1 to TRBJ2-6; D is unresolved. Germline V gives CDR1 SQVTM, CDR2 ANQGSEA. The CDR3 spans 17 residues. Trimming took off 0 bases at V and 0 bases at J, with 12 bases between the two ends. This CDR3 reads CSVEDHGVLSGANVLTF. Here the CDR3 DNA reads TGCAGCGTTGAAGATCATGGAGTCCTCTCTGGGGCCAACGTCCTGACTTTC.

In regard to this clonotype: One junction end disagrees with the germline gene, perhaps due to a read error. The V and J genes are TRBV18 and TRBJ2-7; D possibly matches TRBD1 or TRBD2 (5 bases each). The germline V gene encodes CDR1 KGHSH and CDR2 LQKENI. The CDR3 runs 13 residues. CDR3 protein: CASSHGRGPEQYF. The CDR3, as DNA: TGCGCCAGCTCCCACGGACGGGGACCTGAGCAGTACTTC.

This clonotype occurred a few times. The rearrangement uses TRBV5-1 and TRBJ2-6; TRBD1 agrees at 7 bases. Germline CDR1 SGHRS, CDR2 YFSETQ. Trimming at V came to 0 bases and at J to 4 bases, leaving 4 bases not matched to a gene. This CDR3 has 16 amino acids. CDR3 residues: CASSLEGTAGANVLTF. The CDR3 region has the DNA TGCGCCAGCAGCTTGGAAGGGACAGCCGGGGCCAACGTCCTGACTTTC.

The chain uses TRBV20-1 and TRBJ2-3; unclear D gene. CDR1 and CDR2 from the germline V gene are DFQATT and SNEGSKA (reference sequence). The CDR3 runs 14 residues. V was shortened by 6 bases and J by 1 base, with 14 bases between the two germline ends. CDR3 sequence reads: CSAPALQGTDTQYF. The CDR3 DNA reads TGCAGTGCCCCAGCACTCCAAGGCACAGATACGCAGTATTTT.

The rearrangement uses TRBV12-3 or TRBV12-4 and TRBJ2-7; 9 nucleotides agree with TRBD2. The length of the CDR3 is 15 residues. V gave up 3 bases and J gave up 7 bases; unmatched junction bases: 10. The chain's CDR3 is CASSFPAGGNNEQYF. The CDR3 nucleotides read TGTGCCAGCAGTTTCCCAGCGGGAGGCAACAATGAGCAGTACTTC.

This clonotype occurred a few times. The V and J genes are TRBV5-1 and TRBJ2-5; weak D call: TRBD1 (6 bases). Trimming took 4 bases from V and 2 from J, leaving 12 bases between them. This CDR3 has 14 amino acids. Germline assignment: CDR1 SGHRS and CDR2 YFSETQ. The CDR3 DNA reads as TGCGCCAGCAGCCTCGACAGGCTACAAGAGACCCAGTACTTC. Translating it yields CASSLDRLQETQYF.

This clonotype was counted many times. This chain joins TRBV9 and TRBJ2-7; weak D call: TRBD2 (6 bases). The germline V gene encodes CDR1 SGDLS and CDR2 YYNGEE. The germline V and J ends were trimmed by 2 bases and 4 bases, with 13 bases remaining between them. This CDR3 contains 14 residues. The CDR3 region is CASSVGQGGYEQYF. The DNA for the CDR3 is TGTGCCAGCAGCGTTGGGCAGGGAGGATACGAGCAGTACTTC. Full variable domain (outside the CDR3, taken from reference TRBV9 and TRBJ2-7): DSGVTQTPKHLITATGQRVTLRCSPRSGDLSVYWYQQSLDQGLQFLIQYYNGEERAKGNILERFSAQQFPDLHSELNLSSLELGDSALYFCASSVGQGGYEQYFGPGTRLTVT.

This clonotype has a count of ten or more. The chain carries TRBV29-1 and TRBJ2-3; 9 positions agree with TRBD1. This CDR3 is built from 14 residues. Germline V gene lookup returns CDR1 SQVTM and CDR2 ANQGSEA. V was pared by 6 bases and J by 3 bases, with 7 bases of the junction left unmatched. CDR3 sequence: CSVGDRGKTDTQYF. The CDR3, as DNA: TGCAGCGTAGGAGACAGGGGGAAGACAGATACGCAGTATTTT.

The rearrangement links TRBV5-1 to TRBJ2-5; the match to TRBD1 covers 7 bases. The ends lost 7 bases at V and 5 bases at J; junction bases unmatched: 5. This CDR3 is 12 amino acids long. In germline, CDR1 is SGHRS, CDR2 YFSETQ. The CDR3 spells CASRDRVETQYF. DNA of the CDR3: TGCGCCAGCCGAGACAGGGTCGAGACCCAGTACTTC.

This clonotype was seen a handful of times. The chain carries TRBV7-8 and TRBJ1-2; 10 nucleotides match TRBD1. This CDR3 spans 16 amino acids. Germline CDR1 reads SGHVS; CDR2 reads FQNEAQ. V lost 2 bases and J lost 2; bases outside the gene matches: 5. DNA of the CDR3: TGTGCCAGCAGCTTATTGGCGGGACAGGGGAACTATGGCTACACCTTC. As protein: CASSLLAGQGNYGYTF.

The rearrangement joins TRBV6-5 to TRBJ1-1; D unresolved. This CDR3 is built from 14 residues. V lost 0 bases to trimming and J lost 1 base, with 6 bases between them. The V gene's germline CDR1 is MNHEY and CDR2 SVGAGI. CDR3 DNA sequence: TGTGCCAGCAGTTACTCAGCGGCGAACACTGAAGCTTTCTTT. This codes for CASSYSAANTEAFF.

The chain has TRBV6-5 and TRBJ1-4, with 7 bases that match TRBD1. Trimming cost V 5 bases and J 7 bases; bases outside gene matches: 10. Germline CDR1 and CDR2: MNHEY and SVGAGI. This CDR3 has 15 amino acids. DNA for the CDR3: TGTGCCAGCAGTCCTCAGGGGGGGTTGGGTGAAAAACTGTTTTTT. Translation: CASSPQGGLGEKLFF.

This clonotype has more than one count but fewer than ten. The chain has TRBV28 and TRBJ2-3, with 10 bases fitting TRBD2. Germline trimming cut 4 bases from V and 6 bases from J; bases unmatched to any gene: 7. Germline CDR1 is MDHEN and CDR2 is SYDVKM. This CDR3 spans 15 amino acids. The CDR3 sequence is CASSSTSGTRDTQYF. For the CDR3, the DNA is TGTGCCAGCAGTTCAACTAGCGGGACCCGGGATACGCAGTATTTT.

Details on this clonotype: At one of its ends the junction is not consistent with the germline gene, which may arise from a read error. The J gene is TRBJ2-1, the V gene TRBV7-2; D is unclear. The CDR3 consists of 15 residues. Looked up from germline, CDR1 is SGHTA and CDR2 is FQGNSA. CDR3: CASSLDGRTYNGQFF. The CDR3 DNA reads TGTGCCAGCAGCCTAGACGGACGTACCTACAATGGGCAGTTCTTC.

Comments on this clonotype: Relative to the germline gene, one junction end is altered; a read error may explain this. The chain couples TRBV20-1 to TRBJ2-3, with D possibly TRBD2 on 6 matching bases. The germline V gene has CDR1 DFQATT and CDR2 SNEGSKA (reference sequence). This CDR3 spans 17 amino acids. The CDR3 DNA follows: TGCAGTGCTGGAGATCGCGGGACCTCCATACTCACAGATACGCAGTATTTT. Residues: CSAGDRGTSILTDTQYF.

This clonotype was recorded a few times. J is TRBJ2-5 and V is TRBV6-6; 8 bases fit TRBD1. Germline CDR1 MNHNY, CDR2 SVGAGI (reference sequence). This CDR3 contains 14 residues. The J segment lost 3 bases and the V segment lost 6 bases, leaving 6 bases of the junction unmatched. The CDR3 DNA reads as TGTGCCAGCAGGTTCAGGGGGCTAGAAGAGACCCAGTACTTC. Protein sequence: CASRFRGLEETQYF.

V gene TRBV7-2 combines with J gene TRBJ2-1; 11 bases map to TRBD2. V dropped 5 bases and J dropped 1; count of bases not matched to a gene: 4. This CDR3 is built from 16 residues. CDR1 and CDR2 (germline): SGHTA, FQGNSA. CDR3 coding DNA: TGTGCCAGCAGCCACCGGACTAGCGGGTCCTACAATGAGCAGTTCTTC. It yields the protein CASSHRTSGSYNEQFF.

In its sample, this clonotype was seen a few times. The chain uses TRBV27 and TRBJ2-4; D may be TRBD2 (5 bases). CDR3 length: 13 residues. CDR1 MNHEY and CDR2 SMNVEV come from the germline V gene (reference sequence). V was cut by 8 bases and J by 7 bases, with 15 bases left in between. CDR3 bases: TGTGCCAGCCCTTCAGGCTGGAGGAACATTCAGTACTTC. This sequence encodes CASPSGWRNIQYF.

This clonotype has more than one count but fewer than ten. V usage is TRBV12-3 or TRBV12-4 and J usage is TRBJ2-5; tentative D call: TRBD1 (6 bases). The J call is uncertain, as TRBJ2-7 better fits the DNA end. This CDR3 region has 14 residues. CDR3 DNA sequence: TGTGCCAGCAGCTCTGACAGGAAAAAAGGCGAGCAGTACTTC. Translated: CASSSDRKKGEQYF.

The chain uses TRBV27 and TRBJ2-7; no definite D call. The J call may be faulty, since TRBJ2-5 better matches the DNA end. Germline V gene data show CDR1 as MNHEY and CDR2 as SMNVEV (reference sequence). This CDR3 has 17 residues. The CDR3 protein is CASSPQRATLGWETQYF. The DNA for the CDR3 is TGTGCCAGCAGTCCCCAAAGGGCCACCCTAGGCTGGGAGACCCAGTACTTC.

This clonotype was detected a few times. The chain employs TRBV14 and TRBJ2-7, with a tentative D call TRBD1 (5 bases). The CDR3 runs 15 residues. The V gene's germline CDR1 is SGHDN and CDR2 FVKESK. Trimming shortened V by 1 base and J by 2 bases, and 12 bases separated the two germline ends. This CDR3 reads CASSQGWGRTYEQYF. CDR3 nucleotides: TGTGCCAGCAGCCAAGGTTGGGGCAGGACCTACGAGCAGTACTTC.

A few counts support this clonotype. The chain has TRBV12-3 or TRBV12-4 and TRBJ1-5; possible D gene TRBD1, 5 bases. The V gene lost 6 bases and the J gene lost 9 bases, with 15 bases spanning the gap. The CDR3 runs to 13 residues. In DNA form, the CDR3 reads TGTGCCAGCAGCACTCAGGGTAGTGGGCCCCAGCATTTT. Amino acid sequence: CASSTQGSGPQHF.

This clonotype was seen a few times. This chain connects TRBV12-3 or TRBV12-4 to TRBJ2-4; D is uncertain. V lost 3 bases and J 1 base, leaving 4 bases between the germline ends. The CDR3 runs 13 residues. The CDR3 DNA sequence: TGTGCCAGCAGTTTGGCGGCCAAAAACATTCAGTACTTC. Translated, it gives CASSLAAKNIQYF.